The clone carrying this T cell receptor beta chain has just one count. Under the authors' procedure: Reference gene primer amplification yielded estimated nucleated cell counts. Some clones are missing from TCRdb's copy, which holds only in-frame ones; the method was immunoSEQ multiplex PCR. V, J and clone size were drawn from that table, and D and trimming were deduced from the DNA. The sample has 250,000 to 350,000 clones; approximately 83% are singletons. Germline values: CDR1 MNHEY, CDR2 SVGEGT. V lost 5 bases to trimming and J lost 4 bases, with 8 bases between them. The CDR3 runs 13 residues. The sample comes from a study of blood T cell repertoires in COVID-19. Study-wide context: Acute-phase and convalescent COVID-19 samples originated in the United States, Italy and Spain.

The rearrangement links TRBV6-2 or TRBV6-3 to TRBJ2-2; the D is unclear. Sequencing used peripheral blood. This TCR came from a woman aged 25 to 39 who had recovered from COVID-19. This chain's CDR3 is CASSRPSTGELFF. The CDR3 DNA reads as TGTGCCAGCAGTCGCCCCAGCACCGGGGAGCTGTTTTTT.